The TCR beta chain described here comes from a study of OX40 agonist ivuxolimab in advanced cancers. With regard to the full study: The costimulatory receptor OX40 (CD134) was targeted by ivuxolimab, a fully human IgG2 agonistic monoclonal antibody. Of the approximately 50 patients in dose escalation, 19 had hepatocellular carcinoma, some 15 had melanoma, 9 had renal cell carcinoma and 9 had head and neck cancer. Intravenous ivuxolimab was administered to patients every 2 weeks at six dose levels: 0.01, 0.1, 0.3, 1.5, 3 and 10 mg/kg. Patients were allowed to have had prior anti-PD-1, anti-PD-L1 or anti-CTLA-4 therapy, and roughly 40% of the dose-escalation patients had been treated with checkpoint inhibitors. Peripheral TCRbeta sequencing aimed to test whether ivuxolimab altered TCR sequence diversity and caused clonal T-cell expansion. Partial responses occurred in three dose-escalation patients: two with cutaneous melanoma and one with hepatocellular carcinoma. In the dose-escalation cohort, more than 75% of patients were male, and the mean age was around 60 years, with a range of roughly 20 to 85. The monotherapy dose-escalation portion (N of about 57 patients) of the phase I ivuxolimab trial is reported in the paper.

Genomic DNA was extracted from sorted cells for sequencing of the TCRbeta CDR3 region. The immunoSEQ Assay was used to sequence the TCRbeta CDR3 regions. In its TCRdb copy, this immuneACCESS table keeps in-frame sequences only and misses some clones. Where compared with another copy, unresolved V genes explain less than half of these, and the others have no known cause. Counted in this sample were under 40,000 clones; about 89% of them appeared once. The top ten clones comprise over 4% of the sample. Concerning this clone itself: Its antigen specificity is not known. Base qualities are not provided; no much larger clone lies one nucleotide away.

The CDR3 starts with the cysteine, ends with the phenylalanine, and has 14 residues. The read is trimmed to its CDR3 DNA, 42 bases read in frame from base 1. V is cut back by 6 bases and J by 8 bases, with 10 bases in the junction unmatched. The germline V gene yields MNHEY for CDR1 and SVGAGI for CDR2. Summary of the overall study and its limitations: Low levels of normalized T-cell clonal expansion were also shown by some nonresponding patients. Antigen specificity was not determined for the clonally expanded peripheral T cells. At doses from 0.1 to 3.0 mg/kg, clonal expansion was seen in both CD4+ and CD8+ blood T cells between baseline and week 6. In partial responders in the 0.1-3.0 mg/kg groups, normalized peripheral clonal expansion was found to be among the lowest, especially among CD8+ T cells. After ivuxolimab, more expanded clones were found on average in CD8+ T cells than in CD4+ T cells.

The trial excluded patients who had a history of autoimmune disease or who were on systemic immunosuppression. Peripheral blood for TCR sequencing was collected from all dose cohorts at baseline, on cycle 4 day 1, and on cycle 7 day 1. The samples were drawn from a first-in-human, open-label, multicenter phase I dose-escalation trial of ivuxolimab. The trial enrolled adults with locally advanced or metastatic head and neck squamous cell, hepatocellular, melanoma or renal cell carcinoma. Before TCR sequencing, CD4+ T cells and CD8+ T cells were sorted from peripheral blood as separate populations. Here the chain combines TRBV6-5 and TRBJ2-4, and TRBD1 matches 7 of the central bases. The receptor's source is an adult with an advanced solid tumor such as melanoma, head and neck, liver or kidney cancer. The sample consisted of CD4+ or CD8+ T cells sorted from blood, taken in a trial of the OX40 agonist ivuxolimab. The CDR3: CASSLGGEGDIQYF. The DNA sequence is TGTGCCAGCAGCCTAGGGGGCGAAGGGGACATTCAGTACTTC.